The source of this T cell receptor beta chain is a study of blood T cell repertoires in COVID-19 (dated by TCRdb to 2018 to 2021). Looking at the study overall: Collaborator samples came from the United States, Italy and Spain and covered acute and convalescent phases of COVID-19. Deeply sampled blood TCRbeta repertoires from subjects exposed to, actively infected with, or recovered from COVID-19 were included in the dataset. The prospective study material was composed of cDNA or gDNA derived from T cells, B-cell-depleted T cells, or PBMCs. The repertoires were released in a freely available public database meant as a resource for research on the immune response to SARS-CoV-2. HLA class I and class II types, where available, came from metadata supplied by the sample provider rather than from assay-based typing. Samples were obtained from the ongoing ImmuneRACE study (first 160 participants) and from over a thousand subjects provided by 6 global collaborators. Sample metadata almost always included a de-identified subject ID, COVID-19 status, age in years and sex.

This clone was detected once. This receptor's antigen is unknown. No clone much larger than this one lies a single base away; base qualities are absent. As encoded in the germline V gene, CDR1 is SGHRS while CDR2 is YFSETQ. The cysteine opens and the phenylalanine closes a CDR3 of 16 amino acids. Only the CDR3 part of the read is kept: 48 bases, read in frame from the first base. Trimming costs V 0 bases and J 0 bases, and their ends lie 10 bases apart. Collaborating institutions collected whole blood in K2EDTA tubes following their own protocols. Collaborator samples were shipped for TCRbeta analysis as frozen whole blood, isolated PBMCs, or DNA extracted from either sample type. TCRbeta CDR3 regions were amplified from genomic DNA by means of the immunoSEQ Assay, a bias-controlled multiplex PCR. The authors' analysis ran thus. Nucleated cell counts per sample were estimated from amplification of reference gene primers within the assay. To quantify the absolute abundance of each unique TCRbeta CDR3 rearrangement, sequence reads were collapsed and filtered. For each sample, productive Simpson clonality was calculated as the square root of Simpson's diversity index over productive rearrangements. The immuneACCESS repertoire file appears here via TCRdb, limited to in-frame rearrangements. These files lack a portion of the clones; in checked studies, under half of the deficit traces to unresolved V genes, and the cause of the others is not known. That table supplies the V and J calls and clone size; D and trimming were determined from the DNA. The sample yields approximately 200,000 clones; about nine tenths were counted once. About 4.1% of the sample lies in the top ten.

Broader findings and caveats from the paper: The amount of clinical and demographic metadata varied by source and participant and was provided uncurated.

The rearranged chain carries TRBV5-1 and TRBJ1-5; TRBD1 might be the D gene, on 6 matching bases. Sequencing used peripheral blood. The TCR originated in a man aged 50 to 59 with acute or convalescent COVID-19. The nucleotide sequence reads TGCGCCAGCAGCTTGGGGGACACCAATAGCAATCAGCCCCAGCATTTT. Translated, this is CASSLGDTNSNQPQHF.